These 8 T cell receptor beta chains share one sample of origin, sequenced in a study of blood T cell repertoires in COVID-19 (dated by TCRdb to about 2020). Receptor libraries were prepared by the immunoSEQ multiplex PCR assay. TCRdb re-hosts the immuneACCESS table, in-frame sequences only. Its copies lack some clones; in the studies checked, an unresolved V gene accounts for under half of them, and the cause for the rest is not known. This sample comprises approximately 120,000 clones, 70% to 75% of them detected only once. The ten biggest clones cover 5.5% of the sample. Source material: peripheral blood. These receptors were collected from a man between 60 and 75 years old with acute or convalescent COVID-19.

This chain connects TRBV7-9 to TRBJ2-1; the match to TRBD2 covers 10 bases. CDR1 is SEHNR and CDR2 is FQNEAQ in the germline V gene (reference sequence). Trimming at V came to 6 bases and at J to 10 bases, leaving 3 bases not matched to a gene. The length of the CDR3 is 12 residues. The CDR3 nucleotides are TGTGCCAGCAGTTTTAGCGGGAGGGAGCAGTTCTTC. This sequence encodes CASSFSGREQFF.

V usage is TRBV7-8 and J usage is TRBJ2-7, with 8 positions matching TRBD2. Germline CDR1 SGHVS, CDR2 FQNEAQ. The CDR3 is 17 residues long. The V and J ends lost 5 bases and 0 bases, in that order; junction bases with no gene match: 12. The CDR3 reads CASSPRGWRGASYEQYF. CDR3 DNA: TGTGCCAGCAGCCCTCGGGGGTGGCGGGGGGCCTCCTACGAGCAGTACTTC.

The chain carries TRBV9 and TRBJ2-1; 8 bases line up with TRBD1. The CDR3 sequence is 14 residues long. Trimming at V came to 6 bases and at J to 5 bases, leaving 7 bases not matched to a gene. The V gene's germline CDR1 is SGDLS and CDR2 YYNGEE. The CDR3 bases are TGTGCCAGCACCCCCGGGACAGGAAACAATGAGCAGTTCTTC. Protein product: CASTPGTGNNEQFF.

J is TRBJ1-2 and V is TRBV5-6; D is unresolved. The CDR3 runs 13 residues. Germline V gene sequence: CDR1 SGHDT, CDR2 YYEEEE. Trimming removed 1 base at V and 4 bases at J, with 8 bases between. This chain's CDR3 is CASSLPGPYGYTF. The CDR3 nucleotides are TGTGCCAGCAGCTTGCCGGGTCCCTATGGCTACACCTTC. The whole variable domain, filled in from reference TRBV5-6 and TRBJ1-2, reads DAGVTQSPTHLIKTRGQQVTLRCSPKSGHDTVSWYQQALGQGPQFIFQYYEEEERQRGNFPDRFSGHQFPNYSSELNVNALLLGDSALYLCASSLPGPYGYTFGSGTRLTVV.

This chain connects TRBV14 to TRBJ2-7, with no clear D. V was trimmed by 1 base and J by 6 bases, leaving 7 bases between them. The germline gives CDR1 SGHDN, CDR2 FVKESK. This CDR3 has 12 amino acids. The CDR3 nucleotides read TGTGCCAGCAGCCAAGTTCTCGGCGAGCAGTACTTC. Translating it yields CASSQVLGEQYF. The full variable domain, its missing parts supplied by reference TRBV14 and TRBJ2-7, is EAGVTQFPSHSVIEKGQTVTLRCDPISGHDNLYWYRRVMGKEIKFLLHFVKESKQDESGMPNNRFLAERTGGTYSTLKVQPAELEDSGVYFCASSQVLGEQYFGPGTRLTVT.

The chain joins TRBV5-1 to TRBJ2-1, with 8 bases lining up with TRBD2. The CDR3 is 14 residues long. Germline V CDR1 and CDR2: SGHRS, YFSETQ. Trimming took 4 bases from V and 4 from J; bases not matched to a gene: 4. The CDR3 loop reads CASSLGLGYNEQFF. CDR3 nucleotides: TGCGCCAGCAGCCTGGGACTAGGATACAATGAGCAGTTCTTC.

The gene calls are TRBV7-3 and TRBJ2-2, with 8 nucleotides matching TRBD2. Germline V lookup: CDR1 SGHTA, CDR2 FQGTGA. The CDR3 runs to 14 residues. J lost 3 bases, V lost 5 bases, and 2 bases had no gene match. The chain's CDR3 is CASSLSGDTGELFF. The DNA for the CDR3 is TGTGCCAGCAGCCTTAGCGGGGACACCGGGGAGCTGTTTTTT.

The CDR3 region has the DNA TGCGCCAGCAGCTCGGGGGTCGGACAGCCCCAGCATTTT. Its protein is CASSSGVGQPQHF. The genes are TRBV5-1 and TRBJ1-5, with TRBD1 as a possible D gene (5 bases). V gave up 3 bases and J gave up 7 bases, with 11 bases separating them. The CDR3 length is 13 residues. Per the germline V gene, CDR1 is SGHRS and CDR2 is YFSETQ.